The entry below gives a single T cell receptor (beta chain) sequence along with its context. Its antigen is still unknown. This may stem from a read error, because a much larger clone lies one nucleotide away. This entry belongs to a study of blood T cells in healthy people across ages. The study, taken as a whole, reports: Relative to aged donors, long-lived donors carried more naive CD4+ cells and displayed higher diversity.

Next came a second PCR, run for about 6 to 12 cycles, which used a sample-barcoded 5' primer along with a J-beta primer mix. Each TCR beta cDNA got a 12-nucleotide random molecular identifier. TCRdb analysed the 5' RACE reads with MiXCR anew, one entry per CDR3 protein. The sample yields 750,000 to 950,000 distinct CDR3 sequences, under 35% seen once. The germline gives CDR1 LGHNA, CDR2 YNFKEQ. The CDR3 is 16 residues long. In addition, the sample was reused for a study of T cells of mothers and their children. That report adds: Each mother gave over 8 million TCR beta CDR3 reads; each child, about 3 million. Overlap measured in related mother-child pairs was slightly, non-significantly higher than in unrelated pairs.

Specimen: blood. V is TRBV4-2 and J is TRBJ2-1, with D uncertain. This clonotype was sampled from a woman aged 40 to 55 in good health. The CDR3 nucleotides are TGTGCCAGCAGCCAAGAAAGTACACGATACTACAGTGAGCAGTTCTTC. This encodes CASSQESTRYYSEQFF.